Detailed here is one TCR beta chain. At one of its ends the junction is not consistent with the germline gene, which may arise from a read error. This sample was taken from a study of T cells in Graves' hyperthyroidism and ophthalmopathy. This CDR3 contains 12 residues. Using RNA transcripts as the source, TCR beta CDR3 regions were amplified. The HTBI primer set served for first-round RT-PCR of the TCR CDR3. Via MiXCR, TCRdb re-called the multiplex PCR reads, giving one row per CDR3 protein. The sample contains approximately 520,000 distinct CDR3 sequences, less than 25% of which appear only once. The sequencing input was blood. This chain links TRBV12-3 or TRBV12-4 with TRBJ2-5, with 9 bases fitting TRBD2. This clonotype originated in a man between 18 and 35 years old with Graves' hyperthyroidism. CDR3 DNA: TGTGCCAGCAGTGTAGCGGGGGTGACCCAGTACTTC. It codes for CASSVAGVTQYF.